This T cell receptor beta chain was recorded in a study of blood T cell repertoires in COVID-19. Study details: Samples representing acute and convalescent COVID-19 were sourced from the United States, Italy and Spain. From T cells, B-cell-depleted T cells, or PBMCs came the material, which was cDNA or gDNA.

Original data processing: Estimation of nucleated cell counts was performed using reference gene primer amplification. Method: immunoSEQ multiplex PCR; TCRdb's copy keeps in-frame clones and lacks some. V and J calls and clone size are given by that table; D and trimming were obtained from the DNA. The profile shows 100,000 to 150,000 clones, roughly four fifths of them singletons. Germline CDR1 reads LNHNV; CDR2 reads YYDKDF (reference sequence). V shed 1 base and J shed 5 bases, with 21 bases lying between them. The CDR3 runs to 18 residues. This receptor was obtained from a man between 60 and 70 years old with acute or convalescent COVID-19. The sequencing sample was made of peripheral blood. The J gene is TRBJ2-1, the V gene TRBV15, with D tentatively TRBD2 (5 bases). The DNA of the CDR3 is TGTGCCACCAGCAGAGGCCTTGGCCTAGCTGCTTTGGACAATGAGCAGTTCTTC. Translated, it gives CATSRGLGLAALDNEQFF.